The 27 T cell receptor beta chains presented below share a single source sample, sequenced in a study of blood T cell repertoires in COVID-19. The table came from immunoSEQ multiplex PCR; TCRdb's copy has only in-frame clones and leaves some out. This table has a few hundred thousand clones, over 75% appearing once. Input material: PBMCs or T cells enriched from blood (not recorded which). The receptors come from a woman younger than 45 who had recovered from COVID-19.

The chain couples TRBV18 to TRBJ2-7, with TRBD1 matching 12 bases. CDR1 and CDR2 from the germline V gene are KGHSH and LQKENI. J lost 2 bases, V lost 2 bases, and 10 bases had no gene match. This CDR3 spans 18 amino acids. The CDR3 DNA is TGTGCCAGCTCACCAACCCCGGGACAGGGGGCGACTCCCTACGAGCAGTACTTC. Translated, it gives CASSPTPGQGATPYEQYF.

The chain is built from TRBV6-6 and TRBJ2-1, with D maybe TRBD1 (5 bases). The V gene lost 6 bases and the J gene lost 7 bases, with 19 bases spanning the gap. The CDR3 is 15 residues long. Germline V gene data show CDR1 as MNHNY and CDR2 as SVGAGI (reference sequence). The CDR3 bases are TGTGCCAGCAGACCCTCGCCTAGGGGCGATAATGAGCAGTTCTTC. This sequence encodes CASRPSPRGDNEQFF.

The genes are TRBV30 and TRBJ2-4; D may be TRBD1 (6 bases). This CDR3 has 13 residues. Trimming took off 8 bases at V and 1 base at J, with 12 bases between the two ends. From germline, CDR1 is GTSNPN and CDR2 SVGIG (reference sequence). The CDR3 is CARQDRAKNIQYF. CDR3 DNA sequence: TGTGCCCGACAAGACAGGGCCAAAAACATTCAGTACTTC. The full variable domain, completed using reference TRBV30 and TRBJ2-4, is SQTIHQWPATLVQPVGSPLSLECTVEGTSNPNLYWYRQAAGRGLQLLFYSVGIGQISSEVPQNLSASRPQDRQFILSSKKLLLSDSGFYLCARQDRAKNIQYFGAGTRLSVL.

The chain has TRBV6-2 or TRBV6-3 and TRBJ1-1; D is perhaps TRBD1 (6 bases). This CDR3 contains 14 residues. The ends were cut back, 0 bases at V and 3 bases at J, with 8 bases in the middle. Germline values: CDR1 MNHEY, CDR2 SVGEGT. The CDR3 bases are TGTGCCAGCAGTTACTCGAACAGGGACACTGAAGCTTTCTTT. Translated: CASSYSNRDTEAFF.

The DNA for the CDR3 is TGTGCCACCAGTGTGGGACAGGCCAATCAGCCCCAGCATTTT. Its protein is CATSVGQANQPQHF. This chain joins TRBV24-1 and TRBJ1-5; TRBD1 matches 8 bases. This CDR3 comprises 14 residues. V lost 5 bases to trimming and J lost 3 bases; unmatched junction nucleotides: 2. CDR1 is KGHDR and CDR2 is SFDVKD in the germline V gene.

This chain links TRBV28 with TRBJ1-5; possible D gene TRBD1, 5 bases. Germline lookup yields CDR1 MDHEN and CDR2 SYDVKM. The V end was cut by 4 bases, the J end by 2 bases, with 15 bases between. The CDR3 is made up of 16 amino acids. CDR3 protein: CASSSSKGVGNQPQHF. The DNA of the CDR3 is TGTGCCAGCAGTTCCTCAAAAGGGGTGGGCAATCAGCCCCAGCATTTT.

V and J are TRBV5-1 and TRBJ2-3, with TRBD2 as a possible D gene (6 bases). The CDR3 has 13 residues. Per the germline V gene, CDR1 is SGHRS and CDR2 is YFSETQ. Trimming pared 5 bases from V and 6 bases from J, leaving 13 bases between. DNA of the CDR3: TGCGCCAGCAGTTTCGGAGGGTCCGATACGCAGTATTTT. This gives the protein CASSFGGSDTQYF.

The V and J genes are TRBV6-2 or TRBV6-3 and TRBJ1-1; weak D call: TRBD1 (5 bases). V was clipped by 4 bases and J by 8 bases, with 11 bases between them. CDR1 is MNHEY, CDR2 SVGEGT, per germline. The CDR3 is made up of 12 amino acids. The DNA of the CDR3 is TGTGCCAGCAGTTGGCGACAGATGGAAGCTTTCTTT. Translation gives CASSWRQMEAFF.

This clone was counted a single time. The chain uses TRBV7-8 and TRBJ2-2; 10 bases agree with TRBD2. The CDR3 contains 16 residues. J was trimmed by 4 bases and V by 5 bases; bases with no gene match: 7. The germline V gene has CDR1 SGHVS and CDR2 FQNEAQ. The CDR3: CASSPTSGVGTGELFF. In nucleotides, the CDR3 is TGTGCCAGCAGCCCCACTAGCGGGGTTGGCACCGGGGAGCTGTTTTTT.

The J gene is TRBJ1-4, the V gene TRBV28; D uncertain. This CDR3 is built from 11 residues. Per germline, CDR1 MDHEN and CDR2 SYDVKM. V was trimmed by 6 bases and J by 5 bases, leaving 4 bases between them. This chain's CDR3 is CASSKNEKLFF. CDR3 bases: TGTGCCAGCAGCAAAAATGAAAAACTGTTTTTT.

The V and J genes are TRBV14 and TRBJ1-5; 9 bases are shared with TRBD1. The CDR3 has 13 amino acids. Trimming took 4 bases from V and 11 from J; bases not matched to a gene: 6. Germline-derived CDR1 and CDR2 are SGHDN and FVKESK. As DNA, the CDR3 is TGTGCCAGCAGCCCGGGACAGGGTCAATCCCAGCATTTT. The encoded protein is CASSPGQGQSQHF.

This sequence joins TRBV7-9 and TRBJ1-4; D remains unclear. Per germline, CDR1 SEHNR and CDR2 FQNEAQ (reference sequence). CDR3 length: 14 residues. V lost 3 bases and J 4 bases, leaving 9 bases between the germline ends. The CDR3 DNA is TGTGCCAGCAGCTTCCGGGGTTTTAATGAAAAACTGTTTTTT. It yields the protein CASSFRGFNEKLFF.

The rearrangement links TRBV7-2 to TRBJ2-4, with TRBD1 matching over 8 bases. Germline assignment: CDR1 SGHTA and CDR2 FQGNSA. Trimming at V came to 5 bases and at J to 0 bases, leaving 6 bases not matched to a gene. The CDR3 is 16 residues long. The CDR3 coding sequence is TGTGCCAGCAGCCAAAGGACAGGGTTAGCCAAAAACATTCAGTACTTC. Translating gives CASSQRTGLAKNIQYF.

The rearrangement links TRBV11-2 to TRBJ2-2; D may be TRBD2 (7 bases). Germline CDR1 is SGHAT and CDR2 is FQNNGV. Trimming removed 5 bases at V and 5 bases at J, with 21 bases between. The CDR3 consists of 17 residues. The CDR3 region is CASSPKAAAGQTGELFF. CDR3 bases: TGTGCCAGCAGCCCCAAGGCGGCAGCGGGACAAACCGGGGAGCTGTTTTTT.

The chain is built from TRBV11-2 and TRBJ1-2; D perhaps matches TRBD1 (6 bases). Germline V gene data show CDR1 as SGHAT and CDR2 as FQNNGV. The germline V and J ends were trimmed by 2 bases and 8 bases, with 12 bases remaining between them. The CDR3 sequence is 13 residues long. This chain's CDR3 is CASSLHAGVGYTF. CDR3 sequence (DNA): TGTGCCAGCAGCTTACACGCAGGGGTCGGCTACACCTTC.

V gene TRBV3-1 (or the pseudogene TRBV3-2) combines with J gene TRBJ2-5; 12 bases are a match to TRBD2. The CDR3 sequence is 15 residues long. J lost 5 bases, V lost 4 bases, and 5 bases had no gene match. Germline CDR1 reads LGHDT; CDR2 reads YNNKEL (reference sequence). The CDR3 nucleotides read TGTGCCAGCAGCCCTAGCGGGGGGGAGTCGGAGACCCAGTACTTC. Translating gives CASSPSGGESETQYF.

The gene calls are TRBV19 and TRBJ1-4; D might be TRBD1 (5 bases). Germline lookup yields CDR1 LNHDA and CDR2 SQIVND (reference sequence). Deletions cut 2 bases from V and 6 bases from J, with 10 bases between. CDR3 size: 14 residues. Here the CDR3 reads CASSIPGVYEKLFF. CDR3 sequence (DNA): TGTGCCAGTAGTATACCGGGGGTTTATGAAAAACTGTTTTTT.

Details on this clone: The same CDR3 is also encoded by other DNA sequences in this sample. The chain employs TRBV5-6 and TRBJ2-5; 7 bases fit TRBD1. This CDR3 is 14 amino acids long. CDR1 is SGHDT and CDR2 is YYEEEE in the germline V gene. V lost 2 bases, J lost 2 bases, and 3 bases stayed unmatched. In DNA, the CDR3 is TGTGCCAGCAGCTTCGGCAGGGGGCAAGAGACCCAGTACTTC. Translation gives CASSFGRGQETQYF. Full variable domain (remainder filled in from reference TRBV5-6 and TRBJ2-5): DAGVTQSPTHLIKTRGQQVTLRCSPKSGHDTVSWYQQALGQGPQFIFQYYEEEERQRGNFPDRFSGHQFPNYSSELNVNALLLGDSALYLCASSFGRGQETQYFGPGTRLLVL.

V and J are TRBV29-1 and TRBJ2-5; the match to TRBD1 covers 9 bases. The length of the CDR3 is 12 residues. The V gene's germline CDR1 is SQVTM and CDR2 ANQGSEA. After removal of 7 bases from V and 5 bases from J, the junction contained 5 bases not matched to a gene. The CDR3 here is CSAGGQGETQYF. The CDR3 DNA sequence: TGCAGCGCTGGGGGACAGGGTGAGACCCAGTACTTC. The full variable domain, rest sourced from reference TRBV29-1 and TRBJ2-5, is SAVISQKPSRDICQRGTSLTIQCQVDSQVTMMFWYRQQPGQSLTLIATANQGSEATYESGFVIDKFPISRPNLTFSTLTVSNMSPEDSSIYLCSAGGQGETQYFGPGTRLLVL.

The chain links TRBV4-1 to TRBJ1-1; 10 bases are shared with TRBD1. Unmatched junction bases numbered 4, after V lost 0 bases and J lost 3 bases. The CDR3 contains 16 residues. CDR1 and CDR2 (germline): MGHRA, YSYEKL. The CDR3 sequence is CASSQDRGTGDTEAFF. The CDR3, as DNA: TGCGCCAGCAGCCAAGATCGTGGGACAGGGGACACTGAAGCTTTCTTT.

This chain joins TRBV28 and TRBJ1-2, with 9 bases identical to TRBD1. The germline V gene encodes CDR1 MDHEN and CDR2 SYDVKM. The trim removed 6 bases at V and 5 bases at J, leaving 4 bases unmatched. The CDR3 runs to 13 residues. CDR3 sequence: CASSIQGAYGYTF. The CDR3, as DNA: TGTGCCAGCAGCATACAGGGGGCATATGGCTACACCTTC.

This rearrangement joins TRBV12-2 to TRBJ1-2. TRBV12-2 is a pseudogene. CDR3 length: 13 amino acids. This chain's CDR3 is CASRLRGEPGYTF. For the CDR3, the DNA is TGTGCAAGTCGCTTACGGGGGGAGCCGGGCTACACCTTC.

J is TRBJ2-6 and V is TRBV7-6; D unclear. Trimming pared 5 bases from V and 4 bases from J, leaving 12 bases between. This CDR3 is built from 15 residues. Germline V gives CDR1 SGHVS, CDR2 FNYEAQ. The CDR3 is CASSPPSAGANVLTF. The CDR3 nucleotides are TGTGCCAGCAGCCCCCCCAGTGCCGGGGCCAACGTCCTGACTTTC.

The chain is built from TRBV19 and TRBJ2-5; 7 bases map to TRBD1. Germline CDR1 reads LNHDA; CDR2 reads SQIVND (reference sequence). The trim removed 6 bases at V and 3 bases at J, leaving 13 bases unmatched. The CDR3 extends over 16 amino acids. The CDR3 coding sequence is TGTGCCAGTAGCCCTAGGGGGCTAGCTGGGAAAGAGACCCAGTACTTC. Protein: CASSPRGLAGKETQYF.

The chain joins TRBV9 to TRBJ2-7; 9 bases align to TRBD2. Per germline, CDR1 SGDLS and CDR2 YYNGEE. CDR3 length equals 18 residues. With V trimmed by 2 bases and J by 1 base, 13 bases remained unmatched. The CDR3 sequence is CASSVGVGSGGSSYEQYF. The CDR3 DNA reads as TGTGCCAGCAGCGTGGGGGTGGGTAGCGGGGGAAGTTCCTACGAGCAGTACTTC.

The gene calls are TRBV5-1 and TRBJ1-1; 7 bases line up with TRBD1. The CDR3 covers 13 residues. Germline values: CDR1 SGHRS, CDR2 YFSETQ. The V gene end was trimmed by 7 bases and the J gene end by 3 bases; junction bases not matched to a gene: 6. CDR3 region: CASGPQGDTEAFF. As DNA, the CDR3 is TGCGCCAGCGGCCCCCAGGGGGACACTGAAGCTTTCTTT.

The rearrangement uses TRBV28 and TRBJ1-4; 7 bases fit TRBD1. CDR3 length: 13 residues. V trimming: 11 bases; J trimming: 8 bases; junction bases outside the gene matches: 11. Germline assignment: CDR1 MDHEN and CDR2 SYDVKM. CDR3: CAATTGEREKLFF. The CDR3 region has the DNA TGTGCCGCGACCACAGGGGAGAGGGAAAAACTGTTTTTT.